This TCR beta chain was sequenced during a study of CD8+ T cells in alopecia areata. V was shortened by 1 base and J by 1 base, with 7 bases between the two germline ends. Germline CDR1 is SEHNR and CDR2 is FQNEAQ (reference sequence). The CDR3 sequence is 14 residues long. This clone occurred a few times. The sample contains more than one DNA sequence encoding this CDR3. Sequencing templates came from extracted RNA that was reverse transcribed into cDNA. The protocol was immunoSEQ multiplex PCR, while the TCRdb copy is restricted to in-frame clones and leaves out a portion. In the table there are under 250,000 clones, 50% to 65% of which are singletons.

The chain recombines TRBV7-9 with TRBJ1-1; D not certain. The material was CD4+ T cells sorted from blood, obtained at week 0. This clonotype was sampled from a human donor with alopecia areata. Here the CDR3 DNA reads TGTGCCAGCAGCTTAGGGACGGCGAACACTGAAGCTTTCTTT. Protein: CASSLGTANTEAFF. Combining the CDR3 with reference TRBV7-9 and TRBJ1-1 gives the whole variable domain DTGVSQNPRHKITKRGQNVTFRCDPISEHNRLYWYRQTLGQGPEFLTYFQNEAQLEKSRLLSDRFSAERPKGSFSTLEIQRTEQGDSAMYLCASSLGTANTEAFFGQGTRLTVV.